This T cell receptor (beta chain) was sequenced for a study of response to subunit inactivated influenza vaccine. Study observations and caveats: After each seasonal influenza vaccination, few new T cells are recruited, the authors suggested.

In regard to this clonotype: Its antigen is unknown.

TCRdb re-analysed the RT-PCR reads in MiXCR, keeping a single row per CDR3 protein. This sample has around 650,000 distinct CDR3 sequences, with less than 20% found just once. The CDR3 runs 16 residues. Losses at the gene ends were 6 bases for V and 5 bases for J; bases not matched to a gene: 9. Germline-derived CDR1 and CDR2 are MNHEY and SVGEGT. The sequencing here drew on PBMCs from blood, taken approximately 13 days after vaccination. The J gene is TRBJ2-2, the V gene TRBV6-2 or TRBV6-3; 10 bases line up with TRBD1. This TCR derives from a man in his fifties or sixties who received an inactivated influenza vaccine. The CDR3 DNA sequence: TGTGCCAGCAGACCCTGGGGACAGGGGTTTACCGGGGAGCTGTTTTTT. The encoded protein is CASRPWGQGFTGELFF.